One sample yielded the 8 T cell receptor beta chains listed below, sequenced in a study of cytomegalovirus exposure and HLA in healthy donors. PCR amplification relied on 60 Vbeta primers (plus 13 Jbeta primers). Here immunoSEQ multiplex PCR was the method, and the copy in TCRdb shows in-frame clones only, minus some. The table includes under 200,000 clones, roughly four fifths detected once. The material sequenced was PBMCs. The receptors here all came from a man aged 45-60 years in good health and CMV-seropositive.

The chain joins TRBV19 to TRBJ1-5; D remains unclear. This CDR3 contains 14 residues. Trimming removed 10 bases from V and 0 bases from J, with 13 bases in between. Germline V gene data show CDR1 as LNHDA and CDR2 as SQIVND (reference sequence). For the CDR3, the DNA is TGTGCCACTTCGAAAGCTAATAGCAATCAGCCCCAGCATTTT. Encoded protein: CATSKANSNQPQHF.

CDR3 amino acids: CASSTGSAYEQYF. The CDR3 DNA follows: TGCGCCAGCAGCACGGGGTCAGCCTACGAGCAGTACTTC. V is TRBV5-1 and J is TRBJ2-5, with D possibly TRBD2 on 5 matching bases. TRBJ2-7 explains the end of the DNA better; the J call may be wrong. Germline CDR1 reads SGHRS; CDR2 reads YFSETQ. This CDR3 has 13 amino acids.

CDR3 protein: CASSIAGGALSYEQYF. The DNA for the CDR3 is TGTGCCAGTAGTATCGCGGGGGGGGCACTCTCCTACGAGCAGTACTTC. V gene TRBV19 combines with J gene TRBJ2-7, with 9 positions matching TRBD2. The germline CDR1 and CDR2 sequences are LNHDA and SQIVND (reference sequence). After removal of 3 bases from V and 0 bases from J, the junction contained 6 bases not matched to a gene. There are 16 residues in the CDR3. Full variable domain (remainder filled in from reference TRBV19 and TRBJ2-7): DGGITQSPKYLFRKEGQNVTLSCEQNLNHDAMYWYRQDPGQGLRLIYYSQIVNDFQKGDIAEGYSVSREKKESFPLTVTSAQKNPTAFYLCASSIAGGALSYEQYFGPGTRLTVT.

This clone was seen once. The V call is TRBV4-3, the J call TRBJ1-3; TRBD1 aligns across 7 bases. With 2 bases clipped from V and 0 bases from J, the junction kept 1 base outside the gene matches. Germline CDR1 reads LGHNA; CDR2 reads YSLEER. The CDR3 runs to 15 residues. As DNA, the CDR3 is TGCGCCAGCAGCCAACGACAGGGCTCTGGAAACACCATATATTTT. It yields the protein CASSQRQGSGNTIYF.

This clone appeared a single time. The chain employs TRBV11-2 and TRBJ2-6; D may be TRBD1 (6 bases). V lost 4 bases to trimming and J lost 0 bases, with 19 bases between them. This CDR3 has 19 residues. Germline V gene sequence: CDR1 SGHAT, CDR2 FQNNGV. The CDR3 here is CASSSIPTGKRSGANVLTF. CDR3 bases: TGTGCCAGCAGCTCAATACCGACAGGAAAACGCTCTGGGGCCAACGTCCTGACTTTC.

This clone was picked up a small number of times. The CDR3 is CASRTTSGGRGEQFF. The CDR3, as DNA: TGTGCCAGCAGAACCACTAGCGGGGGGCGGGGTGAGCAGTTCTTC. The V call is TRBV6-5, the J call TRBJ2-1, with 12 bases aligning to TRBD2. The germline CDR1 and CDR2 sequences are MNHEY and SVGAGI. V shed 6 bases and J 9 bases; nucleotides not matched to a gene: 9. The CDR3 consists of 15 residues.

The V call is TRBV7-3, the J call TRBJ2-1; D is perhaps TRBD2 (6 bases). V dropped 5 bases and J dropped 0 bases, with 11 bases sitting between them. The germline V gene encodes CDR1 SGHTA and CDR2 FQGTGA. The CDR3 extends over 15 amino acids. In DNA form, the CDR3 reads TGTGCCAGCAGCGTCGGGGGTGGCTCCTACAATGAGCAGTTCTTC. Translation: CASSVGGGSYNEQFF.

The chain recombines TRBV5-8 with TRBJ2-7; tentatively, D is TRBD1 (7 bases). Germline CDR1 is SGHTS and CDR2 is YDEGEE. The CDR3 is made up of 14 amino acids. The germline V and J ends were trimmed by 4 bases and 6 bases, with 17 bases remaining between them. The CDR3 DNA reads TGTGCCAGCAGCGGCGGCGGGACAGCACGCGAGCAGTACTTC. The encoded protein is CASSGGGTAREQYF.